Presented here are 10 T cell receptor beta chains from one specimen sequenced in a study of T-cell reconstitution after alpha-beta-depleted transplantation in children. As it was prepared, the TCRbeta library received unique molecular identifiers. TCRdb reanalysed the PCR reads using MiXCR and keeps one entry per CDR3 protein. The table has roughly 350,000 distinct CDR3 sequences, 15% to 20% seen once. The sequencing here drew on PBMCs, mostly from graft donor cells, taken 360 days after TCRalphabeta/CD19-depleted stem cell transplant. The receptors here all came from a male patient between 2 and 10 years old who had a stem cell transplant for acute lymphoblastic leukemia, so the T cells may come from the graft donor.

This clonotype appeared a few times. The chain employs TRBV12-3 or TRBV12-4 and TRBJ2-3; the match to TRBD2 covers 13 bases. The CDR3 has 17 amino acids. J lost 1 base, V lost 6 bases, and 7 bases had no gene match. The CDR3 nucleotides are TGTGCCAGCAGCGGACTAGCGGGAGCCCTCCGCACAGATACGCAGTATTTT. Translated: CASSGLAGALRTDTQYF.

The chain combines TRBV11-2 with TRBJ2-3, with D possibly being TRBD2 (6 bases). The CDR3 is 13 residues long. Germline CDR1 reads SGHAT; CDR2 reads FQNNGV. V dropped 3 bases and J dropped 9 bases, with 13 bases sitting between them. The CDR3 protein is CASSFGGAGTQYF. The DNA of the CDR3 is TGTGCCAGCAGCTTTGGGGGAGCGGGCACGCAGTATTTT.

This rearrangement joins TRBV6-1 to TRBJ1-2, with a tentative D call TRBD1 (5 bases). The CDR3 length is 16 residues. Trimming pared 8 bases from V and 4 bases from J, leaving 23 bases between. The germline V gene has CDR1 MNHNS and CDR2 SASEGT. The DNA of the CDR3 is TGTGCCAGCGGATCGGAGAGGGGAATGGGTTCCTATGGCTACACCTTC. This encodes CASGSERGMGSYGYTF.

In regard to this clonotype: Possible read error: a much larger clone is one base away. The chain joins TRBV4-1 to TRBJ2-1; 11 positions match TRBD2. Per germline, CDR1 MGHRA and CDR2 YSYEKL. The CDR3 has 21 residues. In nucleotides, the CDR3 is TGCGCCAGCAGCAGTTTCTTCGGGACTAGCGGCAATAGGTACTCCTACAATCAGCAGTTCTTC. Translated: CASSSFFGTSGNRYSYNQQFF.

This clonotype has only a few counts. The CDR3 reads CASSLVWGNTGELFF. The CDR3 DNA sequence: TGTGCCAGCAGCTTAGTATGGGGGAACACCGGGGAGCTGTTTTTT. This chain joins TRBV11-2 and TRBJ2-2; D is unclear. The CDR3 loop spans 15 amino acids. V was cut by 1 base and J by 1 base, with 7 bases left in between. Germline CDR1 SGHAT, CDR2 FQNNGV. The variable domain in full, completed from reference TRBV11-2 and TRBJ2-2, reads EAGVAQSPRYKIIEKRQSVAFWCNPISGHATLYWYQQILGQGPKLLIQFQNNGVVDDSQLPKDRFSAERLKGVDSTLKIQPAKLEDSAVYLCASSLVWGNTGELFFGEGSRLTVL.

The chain combines TRBV20-1 with TRBJ2-2, with TRBD2 as a possible D gene (7 bases). The CDR3 sequence is 16 residues long. The germline gives CDR1 DFQATT, CDR2 SNEGSKA (reference sequence). The V end lost 4 bases, the J end lost 0 bases, and 15 bases lay between the germline ends. CDR3 protein: CSAKTAGHPNTGELFF. Written as DNA, the CDR3 is TGCAGTGCTAAAACAGCGGGACACCCGAACACCGGGGAGCTGTTTTTT.

J is TRBJ2-3 and V is TRBV4-3; D gene unclear. Germline CDR1 and CDR2: LGHNA and YSLEER. V was cut by 4 bases and J by 5 bases, with 10 bases left in between. CDR3 length equals 13 residues. CDR3 residues: CASSPSLLDTQYF. The CDR3 bases are TGCGCCAGCAGCCCCTCGTTACTAGATACGCAGTATTTT.

The chain couples TRBV28 to TRBJ2-1, with D possibly being TRBD2 (6 bases). Germline V gives CDR1 MDHEN, CDR2 SYDVKM. Trimming left V 6 bases short and J 2 bases short, with 14 bases between. This CDR3 is 15 amino acids long. The CDR3 loop is CASSSLARTYNEQFF. CDR3 coding DNA: TGTGCCAGCAGCTCACTAGCCAGGACCTACAATGAGCAGTTCTTC.

This clonotype was recorded at least ten times. The chain uses TRBV28 and TRBJ2-5, with 7 bases lining up with TRBD2. There are 14 residues in the CDR3. The germline V gene has CDR1 MDHEN and CDR2 SYDVKM. V dropped 7 bases and J dropped 7; count of bases not matched to a gene: 12. The CDR3 loop is CASTWRERGGTQYF. CDR3 DNA sequence: TGTGCCAGCACCTGGCGGGAGCGCGGGGGGACCCAGTACTTC. Based on the CDR3 plus reference TRBV28 and TRBJ2-5, the full variable domain is DVKVTQSSRYLVKRTGEKVFLECVQDMDHENMFWYRQDPGLGLRLIYFSYDVKMKEKGDIPEGYSVSREKKERFSLILESASTNQTSMYLCASTWRERGGTQYFGPGTRLLVL.

This clonotype has just a few counts. DNA for the CDR3: TGCAGTGTAGGGACTCCTAGGTACAATGAGCAGTTCTTC. This translates into CSVGTPRYNEQFF. J is TRBJ2-1 and V is TRBV20-1, with a tentative D call TRBD2 (6 bases). The CDR3 covers 13 residues. Germline lookup yields CDR1 DFQATT and CDR2 SNEGSKA (reference sequence). The V end lost 7 bases, the J end lost 4 bases, and 14 bases lay between the germline ends.